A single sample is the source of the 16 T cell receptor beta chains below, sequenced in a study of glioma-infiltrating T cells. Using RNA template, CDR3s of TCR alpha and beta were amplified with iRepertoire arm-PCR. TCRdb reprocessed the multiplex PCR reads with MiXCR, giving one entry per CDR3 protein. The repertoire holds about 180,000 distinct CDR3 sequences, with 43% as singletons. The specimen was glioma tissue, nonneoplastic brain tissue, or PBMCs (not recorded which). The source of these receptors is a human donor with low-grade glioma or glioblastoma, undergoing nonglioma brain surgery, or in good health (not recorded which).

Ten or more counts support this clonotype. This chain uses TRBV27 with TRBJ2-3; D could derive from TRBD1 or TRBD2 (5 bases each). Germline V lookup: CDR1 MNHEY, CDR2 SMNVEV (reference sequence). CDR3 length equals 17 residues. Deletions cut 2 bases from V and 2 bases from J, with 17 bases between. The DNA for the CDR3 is TGTGCCAGCAGTTTAAGGGGCGGGCTGCTCGCCACAGATACGCAGTATTTT. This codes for CASSLRGGLLATDTQYF.

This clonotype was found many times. CDR3: CASSLAESSYNEQFF. CDR3 DNA sequence: TGTGCCAGCAGTTTAGCGGAGAGCTCCTACAATGAGCAGTTCTTC. The chain is built from TRBV27 and TRBJ2-1; no clear D. In germline, CDR1 is MNHEY, CDR2 SMNVEV (reference sequence). This CDR3 has 15 amino acids. With 2 bases removed from V and 0 bases from J, the gap between germline ends came to 8 bases.

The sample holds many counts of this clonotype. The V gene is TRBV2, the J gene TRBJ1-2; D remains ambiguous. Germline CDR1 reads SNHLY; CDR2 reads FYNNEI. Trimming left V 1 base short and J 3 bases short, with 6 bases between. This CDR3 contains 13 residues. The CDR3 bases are TGTGCCAGCAGTGAAGACGGGTACTATGGCTACACCTTC. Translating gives CASSEDGYYGYTF.

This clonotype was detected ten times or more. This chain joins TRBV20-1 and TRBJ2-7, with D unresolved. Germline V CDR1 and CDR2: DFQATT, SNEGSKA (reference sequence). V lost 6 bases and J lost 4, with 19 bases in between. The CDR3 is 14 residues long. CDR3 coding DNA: TGCAGTGCCCTGACACTGATCGGTGGGTACGAGCAGTACTTC. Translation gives CSALTLIGGYEQYF.

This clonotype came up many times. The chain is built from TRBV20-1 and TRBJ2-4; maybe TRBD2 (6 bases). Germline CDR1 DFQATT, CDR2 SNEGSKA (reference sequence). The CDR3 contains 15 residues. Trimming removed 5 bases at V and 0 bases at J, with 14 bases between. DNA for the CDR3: TGCAGTGCTGCCAGGAGCGGGCTAGCCAAAAACATTCAGTACTTC. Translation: CSAARSGLAKNIQYF.

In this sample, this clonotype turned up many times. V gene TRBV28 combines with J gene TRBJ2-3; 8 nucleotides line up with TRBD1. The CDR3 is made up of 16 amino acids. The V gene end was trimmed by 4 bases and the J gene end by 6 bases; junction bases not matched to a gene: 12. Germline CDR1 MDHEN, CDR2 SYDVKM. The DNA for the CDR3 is TGTGCCAGCAGTTCCCCCCGCTGGACAGGGACGGATACGCAGTATTTT. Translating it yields CASSSPRWTGTDTQYF. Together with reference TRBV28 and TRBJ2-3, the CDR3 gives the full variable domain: DVKVTQSSRYLVKRTGEKVFLECVQDMDHENMFWYRQDPGLGLRLIYFSYDVKMKEKGDIPEGYSVSREKKERFSLILESASTNQTSMYLCASSSPRWTGTDTQYFGPGTRLTVL.

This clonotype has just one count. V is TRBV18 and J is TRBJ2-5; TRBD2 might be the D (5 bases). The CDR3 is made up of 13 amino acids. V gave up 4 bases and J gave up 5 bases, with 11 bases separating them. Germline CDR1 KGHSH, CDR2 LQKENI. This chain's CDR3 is CASSQSPGETQYF. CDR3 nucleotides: TGTGCCAGCTCACAGAGCCCGGGGGAGACCCAGTACTTC.

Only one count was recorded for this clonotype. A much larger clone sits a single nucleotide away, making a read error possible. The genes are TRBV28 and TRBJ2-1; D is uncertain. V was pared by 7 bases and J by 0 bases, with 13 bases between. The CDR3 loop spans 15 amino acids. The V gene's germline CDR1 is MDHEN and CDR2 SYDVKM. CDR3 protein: CASISQLVSYNEQFF. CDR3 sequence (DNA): TGTGCCAGCATCTCCCAGCTGGTCTCCTACAATGAGCAGTTCTTC.

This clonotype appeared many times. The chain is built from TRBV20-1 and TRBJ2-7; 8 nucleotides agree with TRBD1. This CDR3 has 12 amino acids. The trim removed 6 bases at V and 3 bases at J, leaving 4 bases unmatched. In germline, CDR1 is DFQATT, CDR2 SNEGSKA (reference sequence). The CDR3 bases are TGCAGTGCCGTGACAGGGGACTACGAGCAGTACTTC. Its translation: CSAVTGDYEQYF.

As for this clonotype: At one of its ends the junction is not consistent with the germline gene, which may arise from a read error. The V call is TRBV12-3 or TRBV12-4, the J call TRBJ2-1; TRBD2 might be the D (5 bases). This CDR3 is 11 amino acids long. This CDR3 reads CASSYSDEKFF. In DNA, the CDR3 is TGTGCCAGCAGTTATAGCGATGAGAAGTTCTTC.

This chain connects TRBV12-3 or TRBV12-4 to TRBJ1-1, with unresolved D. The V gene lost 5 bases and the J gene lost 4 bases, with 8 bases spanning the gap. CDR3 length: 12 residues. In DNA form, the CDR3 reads TGTGCCAGCAGTAACGTTCGCACTGAAGCTTTCTTT. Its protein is CASSNVRTEAFF.

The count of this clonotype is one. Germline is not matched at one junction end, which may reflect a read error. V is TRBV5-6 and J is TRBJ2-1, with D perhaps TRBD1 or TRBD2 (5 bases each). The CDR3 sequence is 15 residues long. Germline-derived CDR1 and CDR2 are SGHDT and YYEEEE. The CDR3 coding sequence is TGTTCCAGCAGCTTACGGGGACCTACCTACAATGATCAGTTCTTC. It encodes CSSSLRGPTYNDQFF.

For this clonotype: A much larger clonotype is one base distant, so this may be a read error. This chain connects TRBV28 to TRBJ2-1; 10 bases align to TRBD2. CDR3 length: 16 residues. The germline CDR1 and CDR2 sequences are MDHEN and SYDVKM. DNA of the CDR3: TGTGCCAGCAGTTTATCTGGACTAGCGGTCTACAATGAGCTGTTCTTC. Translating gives CASSLSGLAVYNELFF.

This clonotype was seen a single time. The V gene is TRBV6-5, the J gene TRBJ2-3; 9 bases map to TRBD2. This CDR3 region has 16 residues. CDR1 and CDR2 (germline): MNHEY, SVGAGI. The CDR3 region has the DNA TGTGGACAAGGCAGACTAGCGGTTCCATGCGCAGATACGCAGTATTTT. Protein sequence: CGQGRLAVPCADTQYF.

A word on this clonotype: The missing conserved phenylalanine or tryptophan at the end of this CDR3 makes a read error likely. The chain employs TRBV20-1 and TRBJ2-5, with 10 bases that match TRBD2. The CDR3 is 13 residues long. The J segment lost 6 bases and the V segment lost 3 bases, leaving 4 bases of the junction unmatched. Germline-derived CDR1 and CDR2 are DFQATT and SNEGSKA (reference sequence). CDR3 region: CSARSSGSQTQYL. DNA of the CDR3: TGCAGTGCTAGGTCTAGCGGGAGCCAGACCCAGTACTTA.

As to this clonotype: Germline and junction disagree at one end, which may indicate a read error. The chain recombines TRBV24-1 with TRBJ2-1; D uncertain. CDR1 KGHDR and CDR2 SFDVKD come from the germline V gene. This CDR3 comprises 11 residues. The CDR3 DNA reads TGTTCCACCGAAAGGGTGAATGAGCAGTTCTTC. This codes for CSTERVNEQFF.